This TCR beta chain was recorded in a study of blood T cell repertoires in COVID-19. Study-wide background: Collection of acute and convalescent COVID-19 samples took place in the United States, Italy and Spain. The cDNA or gDNA used as material had been derived from T cells, B-cell-depleted T cells, or PBMCs.

CDR3 length equals 16 residues. The germline V gene has CDR1 SGHTA and CDR2 FQGNSA. Trimming removed 4 bases from V and 7 bases from J; junction bases left unmatched: 11. Under the authors' procedure: Scientists estimated how many nucleated cells there were by amplifying reference gene primers. Assay used: immunoSEQ multiplex PCR; TCRdb lists only in-frame clones, some missing. V and J calls and clone size are copied from that table; D and trimming were computed from the DNA. This sample has 75,000 to 100,000 clones; approximately 80% occur once, and the top ten carry 9.8%. V and J are TRBV7-2 and TRBJ1-1; 11 nucleotides match TRBD1. This clonotype was sampled from a woman aged 80 or over with acute or convalescent COVID-19. The material sequenced was peripheral blood. The CDR3 bases are TGTGCCAGCAGCTACGAGAAAAGGACAGGGGGCATTGAAGCTTTCTTT. This translates into CASSYEKRTGGIEAFF. Full variable domain (rest looked up from reference TRBV7-2 and TRBJ1-1): GAGVSQSPSNKVTEKGKDVELRCDPISGHTALYWYRQSLGQGLEFLIYFQGNSAPDKSGLPSDRFSAERTGGSVSTLTIQRTQQEDSAVYLCASSYEKRTGGIEAFFGQGTRLTVV.